The clone carrying this T cell receptor beta chain appeared once. cDNA prepared by RNA extraction and subsequent reverse transcription served as the template for sequencing. Libraries were prepared by immunoSEQ multiplex PCR; TCRdb keeps only in-frame clonotypes and omits some of them. This repertoire shows roughly 130,000 clones, roughly 54% found once; its top ten account for 4.5%. Trimming removed 4 bases from V and 5 bases from J; junction bases left unmatched: 11. Germline lookup yields CDR1 SGHNT and CDR2 YYREEE (reference sequence). CDR3 length: 16 residues. This sample stems from a study of CD8+ T cells in alopecia areata. The overall study: People stayed on tofacitinib for 6 to 18 months, then stopped the drug for 6 months.

V usage is TRBV5-4 and J usage is TRBJ2-3; 9 bases agree with TRBD2. Sequencing used CD4+ T cells sorted from blood, obtained at week 0. The TCR comes from a human donor with alopecia areata. The CDR3 here is CASSREAGGLLDTQYF. The CDR3 nucleotides read TGTGCCAGCAGCCGGGAGGCGGGGGGGCTTTTAGATACGCAGTATTTT.